This is a list of T cell receptor beta chains from one sample in a study of blood T cell repertoires in COVID-19. Using immunoSEQ multiplex PCR, the repertoire was profiled, and TCRdb retains in-frame clones only, with some absent. The repertoire has over 150,000 clones, 80% to 90% of them found once; the top ten carry around 2.7%. The sequenced sample consisted of peripheral blood. All receptors come from a woman over 75 with COVID-19, enrolled during active disease. The CDR3 runs from the conserved cysteine through the conserved F or W. A D gene is named only where the DNA matches it firmly. The size entry is marked missing in some rows and otherwise reads once, few, many or a size class.

CDR3nt	CDR3aa	d_gene	v_gene	j_gene	abundance
TGCGCCAGCAGCTTTGCGGGACTGCACTACGAGCAGTACTTC	CASSFAGLHYEQYF	-	TRBV5-1	TRBJ2-7	-
TGTGCCAGCAGCGTAAGTTGGGCTCCAACAACTAATGAAAAACTGTTTTTT	CASSVSWAPTTNEKLFF	-	TRBV9	TRBJ1-4	-
TGTGCCAGCAGCCCAGGGGGAAGGGGCACAGATACGCAGTATTTT	CASSPGGRGTDTQYF	TRBD1	TRBV28	TRBJ2-3	once
TGTGCCAGCAGTTCGAACATTGGACTAGCGGGAGGGAGAAGAGGGGGCCAGTACTTC	CASSSNIGLAGGRRGGQYF	TRBD2	TRBV27	TRBJ2-5	-
TGTGCCAGCAGCTTACCCGGGACACAGGGCCATGGCTACACCTTC	CASSLPGTQGHGYTF	-	TRBV7-9	TRBJ1-2	-
TGTGCCAGCAGCCTCGGACAGGGGGGTAATTCACCCCTCCACTTT	CASSLGQGGNSPLHF	TRBD1	TRBV3-1/TRBV3-2	TRBJ1-6	-
TGTGCCAGCTCACCACTGGCGGGAGGGACCCGCTACGAGCAGTACTTC	CASSPLAGGTRYEQYF	TRBD2	TRBV18	TRBJ2-7	once
TGTGCCAGCAGCCAAACCCGCGGGACAGGGGGCCACGAGACCCAGTACTTC	CASSQTRGTGGHETQYF	TRBD1	TRBV3-1/TRBV3-2	TRBJ2-5	-
TGTGCCAGCAGCTTACCAGGGCTGTACGAGCAGTACTTC	CASSLPGLYEQYF	-	TRBV7-2	TRBJ2-7	-
TGCGCCAGCAGCGAGGGACAAAGCTCCTACAATGAGCAGTTCTTC	CASSEGQSSYNEQFF	-	TRBV5-1	TRBJ2-1	-
TGCAGCGTTGTCCGGACAGGGATGTTAGAGACCCAGTACTTC	CSVVRTGMLETQYF	TRBD1	TRBV29-1	TRBJ2-5	-
TGTGCCAGCGTAAACAGTGTTAATGAAAAACTGTTTTTT	CASVNSVNEKLFF	-	TRBV2	TRBJ1-4	-
TGCGCCAGCAGCCAGAACACTGAAGCTTTCTTT	CASSQNTEAFF	-	TRBV5-1	TRBJ1-1	few
TGTGCCACCAGCAGAGATGGGGCAGCGAACACCGGGGAGCTGTTTTTT	CATSRDGAANTGELFF	-	TRBV15	TRBJ2-2	-